This TCR beta chain was identified in a study of blood T cells in healthy people across ages. The study, taken as a whole, reports: TCR beta diversity, measured per million T cells, fell in a roughly linear way with age. Diversity figures derived from one million T cells were judged to underestimate the true value. More naive CD4+ cells and higher diversity marked long-lived donors relative to aged donors.

In this sample, this clonotype turned up once. The antigen remains unidentified. V was cut by 2 bases and J by 4 bases, with 12 bases left in between. The CDR3 sequence is 14 residues long. CDR1 is MNHEY, CDR2 SVGEGT, per germline. Combining a sample-barcoded 5' primer with a J-beta primer mix, a second PCR ran for roughly 7 to 12 cycles. In TCRdb, the 5' RACE reads were re-called with MiXCR into one record per CDR3 protein. The sample yields about 1.4 million distinct CDR3 sequences, 59% seen once. This sequence originates from a man between 18 and 35 years old in good health. The V gene is TRBV6-2 or TRBV6-3, the J gene TRBJ2-7, with D possibly being TRBD1 (6 bases). Sequencing was carried out using blood. CDR3 protein: CASSYLGQRYEQYF. The CDR3 bases are TGTGCCAGCAGTTACCTGGGACAACGATACGAGCAGTACTTC.